A single sample is the source of the 6 T cell receptor beta chains below, sequenced in a study of beta chain features in type 1 diabetes. Broader study findings: Moderately but significantly shorter TCRB CDR3s were found in Type 1 diabetes patients in all four CD4+ subsets.

Reverse transcribing all isolated RNA meant expressed TCRB transcripts were sequenced. The data were produced by immunoSEQ multiplex PCR, yet TCRdb's version contains in-frame clones alone and is incomplete. Altogether a few hundred thousand clones are present, over 8.5% being singletons, with the ten largest covering roughly 0.6%. No antigen has been identified for these receptors. Sequencing used central memory CD4+ T cells from blood. All receptors come from a man in his thirties or forties with type 1 diabetes.

The chain is built from TRBV6-1 and TRBJ2-2, with 7 bases identical to TRBD2. The germline V gene has CDR1 MNHNS and CDR2 SASEGT. Trimming cost V 8 bases and J 3 bases; bases outside gene matches: 6. The CDR3 runs to 14 residues. The CDR3 sequence is CASGGREYTGELFF. The CDR3 coding sequence is TGTGCCAGCGGAGGGCGGGAGTACACCGGGGAGCTGTTTTTT.

This chain connects TRBV19 to TRBJ2-5; TRBD2 matches 8 bases. The CDR3 runs to 15 residues. V shed 4 bases, J shed 5 bases, and the junction held 9 bases outside the gene matches. Looked up from germline, CDR1 is LNHDA and CDR2 is SQIVND (reference sequence). CDR3 in DNA: TGTGCCAGTAGTAGAGACGGGAGGGCGGGCGAGACCCAGTACTTC. Protein product: CASSRDGRAGETQYF.

The V gene is TRBV12-2, the J gene TRBJ2-7; TRBD2, as called in the table, went unchecked against the DNA. TRBV12-2 is marked as a pseudogene. The CDR3 consists of 16 residues. The CDR3 reads CASRLRGGILTYEQYF. The CDR3 DNA reads as TGTGCAAGTCGCTTAAGAGGAGGGATACTCACCTACGAGCAGTACTTC.

This clone was detected ten times or more. The V call is TRBV28, the J call TRBJ2-7; TRBD1 agrees at 7 bases. In germline, CDR1 is MDHEN, CDR2 SYDVKM. The CDR3 sequence is 15 residues long. J lost 0 bases, V lost 4 bases, and 6 bases had no gene match. The chain's CDR3 is CASSSGGASSYEQYF. CDR3 nucleotide sequence: TGTGCCAGCAGTTCAGGGGGTGCCAGCTCCTACGAGCAGTACTTC.

The chain combines TRBV25-1 with TRBJ2-3; TRBD2 might be the D (5 bases). This CDR3 has 12 amino acids. Germline lookup yields CDR1 MGHDK and CDR2 SYGVNS. The ends were cut back, 5 bases at V and 9 bases at J, with 12 bases in the middle. CDR3 sequence reads: CASSLGPGTQYF. CDR3 nucleotides: TGTGCCAGCAGTCTAGGCCCGGGGACGCAGTATTTT.

This chain connects TRBV18 to TRBJ2-1; 10 bases match TRBD2. V shed 6 bases, J shed 7 bases, and the junction held 9 bases outside the gene matches. This CDR3 is 15 amino acids long. The germline gives CDR1 KGHSH, CDR2 LQKENI. The CDR3 coding sequence is TGTGCCAGCTCCCACCGGACTAGCGGAAAAAATGAGCAGTTCTTC. Translation: CASSHRTSGKNEQFF. The complete variable domain, with remaining parts taken from reference TRBV18 and TRBJ2-1, reads NAGVMQNPRHLVRRRGQEARLRCSPMKGHSHVYWYRQLPEEGLKFMVYLQKENIIDESGMPKERFSAEFPKEGPSILRIQQVVRGDSAAYFCASSHRTSGKNEQFFGPGTRLTVL.